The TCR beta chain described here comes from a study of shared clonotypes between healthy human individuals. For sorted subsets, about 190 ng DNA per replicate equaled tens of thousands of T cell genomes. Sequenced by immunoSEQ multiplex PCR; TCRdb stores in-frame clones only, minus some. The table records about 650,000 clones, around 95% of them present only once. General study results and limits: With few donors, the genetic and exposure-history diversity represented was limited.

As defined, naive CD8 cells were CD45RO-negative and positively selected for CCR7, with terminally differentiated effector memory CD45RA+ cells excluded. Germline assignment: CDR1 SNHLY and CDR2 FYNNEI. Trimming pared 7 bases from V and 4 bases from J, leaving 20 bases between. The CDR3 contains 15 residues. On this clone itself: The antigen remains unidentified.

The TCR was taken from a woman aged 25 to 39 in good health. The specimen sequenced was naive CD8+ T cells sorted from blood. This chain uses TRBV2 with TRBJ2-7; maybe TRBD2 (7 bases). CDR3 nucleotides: TGTGCCAGCACCCCTGGGGGCGGGAGCGGATACGAGCAGTACTTC. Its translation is CASTPGGGSGYEQYF.